The 28 T cell receptor beta chains below were found in one sample sequenced in a study of cytomegalovirus exposure and HLA in healthy donors. A multiplex PCR was run with 60 Vbeta primers and 13 Jbeta primers. TCRdb's copy holds only in-frame clones and misses some; the assay was immunoSEQ multiplex PCR. The sample holds over 95,000 clones; about 70% are singletons and the top ten take approximately 2%. The sequenced sample consisted of PBMCs. Receptors were obtained from a human donor in good health.

The chain joins TRBV15 to TRBJ2-1, with 9 bases fitting TRBD1. This CDR3 spans 16 amino acids. CDR1 is LNHNV, CDR2 YYDKDF, per germline (reference sequence). The trim removed 2 bases at V and 2 bases at J, leaving 4 bases unmatched. In nucleotides, the CDR3 is TGTGCCACCAGCAGAAGACAGGGGGGACCCTACAATGAGCAGTTCTTC. It translates to CATSRRQGGPYNEQFF.

The CDR3 spells CASSLEGANYGYTF. CDR3 nucleotide sequence: TGCGCCAGCAGCTTGGAGGGGGCGAACTATGGCTACACCTTC. The chain carries TRBV5-1 and TRBJ1-2; 7 nucleotides agree with TRBD1. V lost 0 bases and J lost 2; bases outside the gene matches: 1. This CDR3 is built from 14 residues. The germline gives CDR1 SGHRS, CDR2 YFSETQ.

The chain recombines TRBV7-3 with TRBJ2-1; D is perhaps TRBD1 (5 bases). Trimming took off 0 bases at V and 4 bases at J, with 10 bases between the two ends. The CDR3 length is 15 residues. Per germline, CDR1 SGHTA and CDR2 FQGTGA. The CDR3 DNA follows: TGTGCCAGCAGCTTAACAAGGGGCAATTACAATGAGCAGTTCTTC. This translates into CASSLTRGNYNEQFF.

The CDR3 nucleotides are TGTGCCAGCAGGGGTCGGGACAAGACGAACACTGAAGCTTTCTTT. This sequence encodes CASRGRDKTNTEAFF. The chain has TRBV7-9 and TRBJ1-1; perhaps TRBD1 as D (6 bases). Germline CDR1 SEHNR, CDR2 FQNEAQ (reference sequence). The V gene lost 6 bases and the J gene lost 1 base, with 15 bases spanning the gap. The CDR3 covers 15 residues.

Only a few counts were recorded for this clone. Here the CDR3 reads CASSLALTVIGHNEQFF. The CDR3 DNA follows: TGTGCCAGCAGCTTAGCGTTGACAGTTATCGGGCACAATGAGCAGTTCTTC. The V gene is TRBV7-9, the J gene TRBJ2-1; D perhaps matches TRBD1 (5 bases). Germline V gene lookup returns CDR1 SEHNR and CDR2 FQNEAQ (reference sequence). V lost 0 bases to trimming and J lost 5 bases, with 17 bases between them. This CDR3 region has 17 residues.

This chain joins TRBV7-6 and TRBJ2-2, with D perhaps TRBD2 (6 bases). The CDR3 has 14 residues. CDR1 is SGHVS and CDR2 is FNYEAQ in the germline V gene. Trimming stripped 2 bases from V and 5 bases from J, with 9 bases between. The CDR3 sequence: CASSLLGRTGELFF. DNA for the CDR3: TGTGCCAGCAGCTTACTGGGGAGGACCGGGGAGCTGTTTTTT.

V usage is TRBV28 and J usage is TRBJ1-5, with D perhaps TRBD1 (6 bases). This CDR3 is 13 amino acids long. Germline CDR1 MDHEN, CDR2 SYDVKM. V was trimmed by 8 bases and J by 4 bases, leaving 12 bases between them. The CDR3 region is CASFRDTNQPQHF. The CDR3 nucleotides are TGTGCCAGCTTTCGGGACACTAATCAGCCCCAGCATTTT.

The V call is TRBV10-2, the J call TRBJ2-5; 9 nucleotides line up with TRBD1. There are 15 residues in the CDR3. Germline V gene data show CDR1 as WSHSY and CDR2 as SAAADI. Losses at the gene ends were 5 bases for V and 2 bases for J; bases not matched to a gene: 6. In DNA, the CDR3 is TGCGCCAGCAGTTGGGACAGGGCTTCGCAAGAGACCCAGTACTTC. This gives the protein CASSWDRASQETQYF.

The V call is TRBV27, the J call TRBJ2-2, with TRBD2 as a possible D gene (5 bases). Trimming removed 2 bases at V and 13 bases at J, with 14 bases between. CDR3 size: 13 residues. Germline-derived CDR1 and CDR2 are MNHEY and SMNVEV (reference sequence). CDR3 loop: CASSLQLGVGLFF. The CDR3 DNA follows: TGTGCCAGCAGTTTACAGCTCGGGGTAGGGCTGTTTTTT.

This rearrangement joins TRBV6-5 to TRBJ2-7; 7 nucleotides line up with TRBD1. Germline V lookup: CDR1 MNHEY, CDR2 SVGAGI. This CDR3 has 13 residues. V lost 7 bases to trimming and J lost 2 bases; unmatched junction nucleotides: 5. The CDR3 region is CASTNGQAYEQYF. As DNA, the CDR3 is TGTGCCAGCACTAACGGACAGGCCTACGAGCAGTACTTC.

V is TRBV29-1 and J is TRBJ1-1; TRBD1 matches at 7 bases. The CDR3 extends over 15 amino acids. Germline assignment: CDR1 SQVTM and CDR2 ANQGSEA. V gave up 8 bases and J gave up 0 bases; unmatched junction bases: 12. CDR3 in amino acids: CSSTRGTAMNTEAFF. DNA of the CDR3: TGCAGCTCAACCCGCGGGACAGCAATGAACACTGAAGCTTTCTTT. Based on the CDR3 plus reference TRBV29-1 and TRBJ1-1, the full variable domain is SAVISQKPSRDICQRGTSLTIQCQVDSQVTMMFWYRQQPGQSLTLIATANQGSEATYESGFVIDKFPISRPNLTFSTLTVSNMSPEDSSIYLCSSTRGTAMNTEAFFGQGTRLTVV.

This clone was picked up a small number of times. This chain connects TRBV2 to TRBJ2-6, with TRBD1 identical over 8 bases. This CDR3 comprises 15 residues. The trim removed 3 bases at V and 4 bases at J, leaving 2 bases unmatched. Germline V gene data show CDR1 as SNHLY and CDR2 as FYNNEI. CDR3 sequence reads: CASSDQGAGANVLTF. The CDR3 region has the DNA TGTGCCAGCAGTGATCAGGGGGCCGGGGCCAACGTCCTGACTTTC.

This chain links TRBV5-1 with TRBJ1-4; D is ambiguous. Germline values: CDR1 SGHRS, CDR2 YFSETQ. The CDR3 totals 15 residues. V lost 5 bases and J 3 bases, leaving 14 bases between the germline ends. In DNA, the CDR3 is TGCGCCAGCAGACCGATTCCCGGGGCTAATGAAAAACTGTTTTTT. This sequence encodes CASRPIPGANEKLFF. Based on the CDR3 plus reference TRBV5-1 and TRBJ1-4, the full variable domain is KAGVTQTPRYLIKTRGQQVTLSCSPISGHRSVSWYQQTPGQGLQFLFEYFSETQRNKGNFPGRFSGRQFSNSRSEMNVSTLELGDSALYLCASRPIPGANEKLFFGSGTQLSVL.

The chain is built from TRBV5-4 and TRBJ2-5; TRBD1 agrees at 7 bases. With 5 bases clipped from V and 5 bases from J, the junction kept 9 bases outside the gene matches. CDR3 length: 14 amino acids. The germline CDR1 and CDR2 sequences are SGHNT and YYREEE (reference sequence). The CDR3 reads CASRTTGSGETQYF. The CDR3 region has the DNA TGTGCCAGCAGGACGACAGGGTCGGGGGAGACCCAGTACTTC.

The chain couples TRBV7-8 to TRBJ2-2; no definite D call. This CDR3 spans 12 amino acids. V lost 5 bases and J 6 bases, leaving 7 bases between the germline ends. Germline V gene data show CDR1 as SGHVS and CDR2 as FQNEAQ. The DNA of the CDR3 is TGTGCCAGCAGCCCGCGCCCCGGGGAGCTGTTTTTT. This encodes CASSPRPGELFF. Combining the CDR3 with reference TRBV7-8 and TRBJ2-2 gives the whole variable domain GAGVSQSPRYKVAKRGQDVALRCDPISGHVSLFWYQQALGQGPEFLTYFQNEAQLDKSGLPSDRFFAERPEGSVSTLKIQRTQQEDSAVYLCASSPRPGELFFGEGSRLTVL.

The rearrangement links TRBV30 to TRBJ2-7, with 7 bases that match TRBD1. The CDR3 is 13 residues long. CDR1 is GTSNPN and CDR2 is SVGIG in the germline V gene (reference sequence). V gave up 4 bases and J gave up 1 base; unmatched junction bases: 4. The CDR3 here is CAWTGTVSYEQYF. DNA for the CDR3: TGTGCCTGGACCGGGACAGTATCCTACGAGCAGTACTTC.

The chain recombines TRBV11-2 with TRBJ1-3, with a possible D match to TRBD1 (6 bases). Trimming shortened V by 4 bases and J by 1 base, and 17 bases separated the two germline ends. Per the germline V gene, CDR1 is SGHAT and CDR2 is FQNNGV. The CDR3 is 17 residues long. The CDR3 loop reads CASSSARGRASGNTIYF. CDR3 coding DNA: TGTGCCAGCAGCTCAGCCAGGGGCAGGGCTTCTGGAAACACCATATATTTT.

This chain uses TRBV28 with TRBJ1-2; D unclear. CDR3 size: 13 residues. Between the trimmed V and J ends, which lost 8 bases and 3 bases, there was a span of 13 bases. CDR1 is MDHEN, CDR2 SYDVKM, per germline. The CDR3 protein is CASGPLGYYGYTF. CDR3 bases: TGTGCCAGCGGCCCACTCGGGTACTATGGCTACACCTTC.

V gene TRBV27 combines with J gene TRBJ2-5; 8 nucleotides agree with TRBD1. Gene TRBJ2-7 matches the end of the DNA better, so the J call may be wrong. The CDR3 sequence is 16 residues long. Per germline, CDR1 MNHEY and CDR2 SMNVEV (reference sequence). The CDR3, as DNA: TGTGCCAGCAGTTTTTTTGGGGACAGGAGGAGCTACGAGCAGTACTTC. It translates to CASSFFGDRRSYEQYF.

The chain recombines TRBV6-1 with TRBJ2-1, with TRBD2 matching over 14 bases. Germline loops: CDR1 MNHNS, CDR2 SASEGT. The CDR3 is made up of 13 amino acids. The V and J ends lost 10 bases and 15 bases, in that order; junction bases with no gene match: 11. CDR3 in DNA: TGTGCCATCACAGGACTAGCGGGGGGAGTAGGGTTCTTC. It encodes CAITGLAGGVGFF.

The chain carries TRBV5-1 and TRBJ2-6, with 9 bases identical to TRBD1. Germline V gives CDR1 SGHRS, CDR2 YFSETQ. The CDR3 is 19 residues long. V was clipped by 3 bases and J by 2 bases; unmatched bases: 12. The CDR3 loop reads CASSSPGQGGSAGANVLTF. The CDR3 DNA is TGCGCCAGCAGCTCGCCGGGACAGGGAGGATCTGCTGGGGCCAACGTCCTGACTTTC.

J is TRBJ2-3 and V is TRBV2, with 7 bases lining up with TRBD1. This CDR3 contains 15 residues. The J segment lost 1 base and the V segment lost 4 bases, leaving 5 bases of the junction unmatched. Germline V CDR1 and CDR2: SNHLY, FYNNEI. The CDR3 nucleotides are TGTGCCAGCAGTGGACCTCAGGGGGGCACAGATACGCAGTATTTT. Protein product: CASSGPQGGTDTQYF.

This clone appeared a few times. J is TRBJ1-2 and V is TRBV2; the match to TRBD1 covers 8 bases. Germline values: CDR1 SNHLY, CDR2 FYNNEI. The trim removed 4 bases at V and 2 bases at J, leaving 3 bases unmatched. CDR3 length equals 14 residues. CDR3 in amino acids: CASSGTGQNYGYTF. The CDR3 DNA sequence: TGTGCCAGCAGTGGGACAGGGCAAAACTATGGCTACACCTTC.

A single count supports this clone. V and J are TRBV6-5 and TRBJ2-7, with D possibly matching TRBD2 (6 bases). Trimming cost V 6 bases and J 3 bases, with 12 bases left between them. CDR1 and CDR2 (germline): MNHEY, SVGAGI. The CDR3 spans 13 residues. CDR3 DNA sequence: TGTGCCAGCAGGCCCCCCGGGAGCTACGAGCAGTACTTC. Encoded protein: CASRPPGSYEQYF.

The chain has TRBV6-4 and TRBJ2-1; 7 bases fit TRBD1. V shed 4 bases and J 8 bases; nucleotides not matched to a gene: 8. Per germline, CDR1 MRHNA and CDR2 SNTAGT. This CDR3 region has 14 residues. For the CDR3, the DNA is TGTGCCAGCAGTGGACAGGGTGGGATCGATGAGCAGTTCTTC. Translating it yields CASSGQGGIDEQFF.

The CDR3 DNA sequence: TGTGCCAGCAGCGTAGGACATTCGGAGACCCAGTACTTC. It codes for CASSVGHSETQYF. This rearrangement joins TRBV9 to TRBJ2-5, with D unclear. The V and J ends lost 0 bases and 5 bases respectively, with 8 bases between them. This CDR3 is built from 13 residues. Germline V gene lookup returns CDR1 SGDLS and CDR2 YYNGEE.

The chain has TRBV6-1 and TRBJ2-7, with D perhaps matching TRBD2 (5 bases). V gave up 4 bases and J gave up 3 bases, with 19 bases separating them. There are 16 residues in the CDR3. Germline values: CDR1 MNHNS, CDR2 SASEGT. CDR3 nucleotide sequence: TGTGCCAGCAGTGTAGCGTCCACGGCGGCCGACTACGAGCAGTACTTC. Residues: CASSVASTAADYEQYF.

The rearrangement links TRBV28 to TRBJ2-7; no clear D. The CDR3 contains 12 residues. Trimming left V 5 bases short and J 6 bases short, with 11 bases between. From germline, CDR1 is MDHEN and CDR2 SYDVKM. CDR3 nucleotides: TGTGCCAGCAGTCGTTTTCCGGGCGAGCAGTACTTC. Translation: CASSRFPGEQYF.